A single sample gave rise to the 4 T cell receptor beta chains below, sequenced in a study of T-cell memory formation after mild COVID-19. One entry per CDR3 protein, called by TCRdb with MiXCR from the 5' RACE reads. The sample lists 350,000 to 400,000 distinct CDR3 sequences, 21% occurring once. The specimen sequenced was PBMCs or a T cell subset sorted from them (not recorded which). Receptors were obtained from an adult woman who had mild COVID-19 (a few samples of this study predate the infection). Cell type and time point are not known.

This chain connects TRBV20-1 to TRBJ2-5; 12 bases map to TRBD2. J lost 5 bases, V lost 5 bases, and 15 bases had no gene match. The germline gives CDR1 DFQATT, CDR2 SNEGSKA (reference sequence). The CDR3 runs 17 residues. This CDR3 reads CSARDPSGGASTETQYF. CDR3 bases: TGCAGTGCTCGGGACCCTAGCGGGGGGGCCTCGACGGAGACCCAGTACTTC.

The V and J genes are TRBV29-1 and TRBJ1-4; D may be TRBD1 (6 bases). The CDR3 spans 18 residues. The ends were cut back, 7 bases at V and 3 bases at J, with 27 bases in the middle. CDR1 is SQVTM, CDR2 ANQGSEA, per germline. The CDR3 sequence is CSGRCEGDAGAPNEKLFF. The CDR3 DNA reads TGCAGCGGCCGATGTGAAGGGGACGCGGGGGCTCCTAATGAAAAACTGTTTTTT.

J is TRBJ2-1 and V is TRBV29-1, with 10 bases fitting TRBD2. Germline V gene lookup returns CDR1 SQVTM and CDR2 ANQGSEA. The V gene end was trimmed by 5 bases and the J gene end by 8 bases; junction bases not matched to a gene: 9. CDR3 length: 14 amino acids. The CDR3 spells CSVRPSGRNYEQFF. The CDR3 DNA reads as TGCAGCGTTCGCCCTAGCGGGAGAAACTATGAGCAGTTCTTC.

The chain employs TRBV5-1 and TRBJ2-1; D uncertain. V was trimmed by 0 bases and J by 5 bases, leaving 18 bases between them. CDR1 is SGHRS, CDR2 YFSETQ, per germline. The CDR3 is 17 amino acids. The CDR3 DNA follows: TGCGCCAGCAGCTTGGTAACGAACACACACCCTGACAATGAGCAGTTCTTC. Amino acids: CASSLVTNTHPDNEQFF. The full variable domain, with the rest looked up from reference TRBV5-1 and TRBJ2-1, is KAGVTQTPRYLIKTRGQQVTLSCSPISGHRSVSWYQQTPGQGLQFLFEYFSETQRNKGNFPGRFSGRQFSNSRSEMNVSTLELGDSALYLCASSLVTNTHPDNEQFFGPGTRLTVL.